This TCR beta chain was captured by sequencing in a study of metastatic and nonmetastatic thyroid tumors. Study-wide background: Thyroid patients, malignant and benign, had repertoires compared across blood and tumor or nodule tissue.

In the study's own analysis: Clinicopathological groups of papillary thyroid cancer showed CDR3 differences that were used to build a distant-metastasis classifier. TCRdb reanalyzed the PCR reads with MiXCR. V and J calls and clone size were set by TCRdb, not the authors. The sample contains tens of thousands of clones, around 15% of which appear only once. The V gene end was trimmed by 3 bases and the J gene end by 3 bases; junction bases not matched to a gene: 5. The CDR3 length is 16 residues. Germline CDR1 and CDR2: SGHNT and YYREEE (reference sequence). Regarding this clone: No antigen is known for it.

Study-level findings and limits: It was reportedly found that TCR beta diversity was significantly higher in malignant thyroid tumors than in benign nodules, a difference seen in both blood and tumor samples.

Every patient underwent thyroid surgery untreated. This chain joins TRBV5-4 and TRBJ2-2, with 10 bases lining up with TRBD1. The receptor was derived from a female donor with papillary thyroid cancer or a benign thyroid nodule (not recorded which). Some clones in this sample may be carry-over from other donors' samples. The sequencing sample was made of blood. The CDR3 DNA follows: TGTGCCAGCAGCTACGGACAGGGGGGCTACACCGGGGAGCTGTTTTTT. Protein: CASSYGQGGYTGELFF. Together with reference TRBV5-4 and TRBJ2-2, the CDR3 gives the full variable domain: ETGVTQSPTHLIKTRGQQVTLRCSSQSGHNTVSWYQQALGQGPQFIFQYYREEENGRGNFPPRFSGLQFPNYSSELNVNALELDDSALYLCASSYGQGGYTGELFFGEGSRLTVL.